One sample yielded the 6 T cell receptor beta chains listed below, sequenced in a study of blood T cell repertoires in COVID-19. TCRdb keeps only in-frame clones here, not all; method: immunoSEQ multiplex PCR. The table has roughly 300,000 clones, 70% to 90% seen once. Material for sequencing was peripheral blood. These receptor sequences come from a man between 18 and 29 years old with active or convalescent COVID-19.

The chain has TRBV9 and TRBJ2-5; maybe TRBD2 (6 bases). Germline V CDR1 and CDR2: SGDLS, YYNGEE. This CDR3 is built from 15 residues. Deletions cut 5 bases from V and 0 bases from J, with 14 bases between. The chain's CDR3 is CASSISGTYQETQYF. The CDR3 DNA reads TGTGCCAGCAGTATTAGCGGAACCTACCAAGAGACCCAGTACTTC.

The genes are TRBV9 and TRBJ1-3, with TRBD1 as a possible D gene (5 bases). The V end was cut by 0 bases, the J end by 4 bases, with 8 bases between. The CDR3 loop spans 14 amino acids. From germline, CDR1 is SGDLS and CDR2 YYNGEE. DNA of the CDR3: TGTGCCAGCAGCGTAGCTCAGGGAGGAAACACCATATATTTT. Protein product: CASSVAQGGNTIYF.

The chain employs TRBV6-5 and TRBJ2-1, with 9 bases fitting TRBD2. The CDR3 loop spans 15 amino acids. Germline loops: CDR1 MNHEY, CDR2 SVGAGI. V shed 2 bases, J shed 9 bases, and the junction held 8 bases outside the gene matches. The CDR3 is CASSYGRGGLVEQFF. CDR3 in DNA: TGTGCCAGCAGTTACGGGCGGGGGGGACTTGTTGAGCAGTTCTTC.

This clone was seen just once. V is TRBV15 and J is TRBJ1-5; possible D gene TRBD1, 5 bases. The V end lost 3 bases, the J end lost 3 bases, and 12 bases lay between the germline ends. There are 15 residues in the CDR3. CDR1 and CDR2 (germline): LNHNV, YYDKDF (reference sequence). DNA for the CDR3: TGTGCCACCAGCAGTATGACAGCAAACAATCAGCCCCAGCATTTT. Encoded protein: CATSSMTANNQPQHF.

The chain combines TRBV11-2 with TRBJ2-7; the match to TRBD1 covers 8 bases. The CDR3 has 14 residues. Germline CDR1 SGHAT, CDR2 FQNNGV. After removal of 3 bases from V and 3 bases from J, the junction contained 4 bases not matched to a gene. In DNA form, the CDR3 reads TGTGCCAGCAGCTTGTCACAGGGGGTCTACGAGCAGTACTTC. It yields the protein CASSLSQGVYEQYF.

The chain joins TRBV7-9 to TRBJ1-1; D possibly corresponds to TRBD1 (6 bases). CDR3 length equals 16 residues. Germline V gives CDR1 SEHNR, CDR2 FQNEAQ (reference sequence). Trimming cost V 3 bases and J 0 bases, with 14 bases left between them. DNA for the CDR3: TGTGCCAGCAGCTTGGGCCTACAGGGTCTGAACACTGAAGCTTTCTTT. This sequence encodes CASSLGLQGLNTEAFF.